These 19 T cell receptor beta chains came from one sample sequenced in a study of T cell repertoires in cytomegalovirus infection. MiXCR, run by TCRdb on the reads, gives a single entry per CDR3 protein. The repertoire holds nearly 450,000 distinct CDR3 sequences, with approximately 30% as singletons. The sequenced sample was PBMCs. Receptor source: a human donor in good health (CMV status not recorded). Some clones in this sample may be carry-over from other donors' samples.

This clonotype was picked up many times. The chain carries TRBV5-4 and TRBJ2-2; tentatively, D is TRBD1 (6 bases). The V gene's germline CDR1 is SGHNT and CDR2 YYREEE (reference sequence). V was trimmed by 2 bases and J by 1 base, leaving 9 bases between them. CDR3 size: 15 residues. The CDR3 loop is CASSFEGQNTGELFF. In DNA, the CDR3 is TGTGCCAGCAGCTTTGAGGGACAGAACACCGGGGAGCTGTTTTTT.

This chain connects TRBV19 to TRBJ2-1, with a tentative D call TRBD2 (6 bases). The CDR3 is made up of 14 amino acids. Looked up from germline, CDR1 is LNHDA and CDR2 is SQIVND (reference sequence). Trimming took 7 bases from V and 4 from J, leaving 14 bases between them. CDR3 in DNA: TGTGCCAGTAATCCTGGGACTTCGTACAATGAGCAGTTCTTC. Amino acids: CASNPGTSYNEQFF.

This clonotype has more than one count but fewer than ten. The CDR3 nucleotides read TGTGCCAGCAGTCCAGGGCTGGTCGGGGCCGGGGAGCTGTTTTTT. It specifies CASSPGLVGAGELFF. The V gene is TRBV12-3 or TRBV12-4, the J gene TRBJ2-2, with D perhaps given as TRBD1 or TRBD2 (5 bases each). The CDR3 extends over 15 amino acids. Trimming took off 5 bases at V and 6 bases at J, with 16 bases between the two ends.

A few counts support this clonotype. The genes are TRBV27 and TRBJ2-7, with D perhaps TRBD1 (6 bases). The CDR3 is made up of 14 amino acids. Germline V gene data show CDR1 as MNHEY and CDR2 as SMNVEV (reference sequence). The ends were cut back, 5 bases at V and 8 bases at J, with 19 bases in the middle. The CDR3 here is CASSALLQGMKQYF. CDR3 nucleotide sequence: TGTGCCAGCAGTGCCCTCTTACAGGGTATGAAGCAGTACTTC.

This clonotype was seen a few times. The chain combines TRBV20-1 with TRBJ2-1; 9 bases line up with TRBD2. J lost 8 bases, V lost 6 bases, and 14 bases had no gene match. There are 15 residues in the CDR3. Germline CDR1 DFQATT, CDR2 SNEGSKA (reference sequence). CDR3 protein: CSARSGGIRQDEQFF. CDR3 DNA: TGCAGTGCCCGGAGCGGGGGGATACGACAGGATGAGCAGTTCTTC.

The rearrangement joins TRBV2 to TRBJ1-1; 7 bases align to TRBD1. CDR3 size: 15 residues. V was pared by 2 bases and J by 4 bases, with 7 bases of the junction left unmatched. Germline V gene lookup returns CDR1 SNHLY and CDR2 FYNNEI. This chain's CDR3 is CASSENRGTATEAFF. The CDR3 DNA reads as TGTGCCAGCAGTGAAAATAGGGGGACAGCCACTGAAGCTTTCTTT.

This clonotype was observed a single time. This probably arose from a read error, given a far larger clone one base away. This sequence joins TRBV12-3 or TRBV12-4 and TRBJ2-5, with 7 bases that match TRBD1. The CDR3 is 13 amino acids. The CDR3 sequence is CASSLDREDTQYF. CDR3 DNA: TGTGCCAGCAGCTTAGACAGGGAAGATACCCAGTACTTC.

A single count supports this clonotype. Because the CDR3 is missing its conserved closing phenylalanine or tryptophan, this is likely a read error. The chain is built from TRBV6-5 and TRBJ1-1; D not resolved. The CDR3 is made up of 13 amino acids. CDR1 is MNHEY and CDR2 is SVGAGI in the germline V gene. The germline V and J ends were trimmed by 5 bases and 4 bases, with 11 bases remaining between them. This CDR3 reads CASSTALSTEAFC. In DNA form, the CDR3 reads TGTGCCAGCAGTACGGCGTTGAGCACTGAAGCTTTCTGT.

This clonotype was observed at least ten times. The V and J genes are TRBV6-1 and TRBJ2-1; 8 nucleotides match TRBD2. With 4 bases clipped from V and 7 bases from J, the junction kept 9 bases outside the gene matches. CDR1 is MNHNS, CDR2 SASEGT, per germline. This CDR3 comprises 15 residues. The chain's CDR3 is CASSGAGGWRNEQFF. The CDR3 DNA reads TGTGCCAGCAGTGGCGCGGGGGGCTGGCGGAATGAGCAGTTCTTC.

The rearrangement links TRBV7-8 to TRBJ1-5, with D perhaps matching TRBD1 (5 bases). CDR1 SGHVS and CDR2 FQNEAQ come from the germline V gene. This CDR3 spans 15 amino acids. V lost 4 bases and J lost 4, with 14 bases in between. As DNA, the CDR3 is TGTGCCAGCAGCTCGCGACAGACGACTAATCAGCCCCAGCATTTT. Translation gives CASSSRQTTNQPQHF.

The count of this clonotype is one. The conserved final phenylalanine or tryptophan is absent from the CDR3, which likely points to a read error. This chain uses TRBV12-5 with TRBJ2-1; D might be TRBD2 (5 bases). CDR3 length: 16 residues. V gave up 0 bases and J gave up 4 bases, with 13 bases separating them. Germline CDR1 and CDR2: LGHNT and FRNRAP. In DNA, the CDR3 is TGTGCTAGTGGTTTGGTAGCGGTTGGGATTTACAATGAGCAGTTCTTA. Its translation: CASGLVAVGIYNEQFL.

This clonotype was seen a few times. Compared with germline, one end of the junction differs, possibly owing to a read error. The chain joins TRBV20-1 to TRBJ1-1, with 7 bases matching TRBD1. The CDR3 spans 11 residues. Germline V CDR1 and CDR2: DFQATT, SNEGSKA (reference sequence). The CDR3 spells CSARAGTAGGF. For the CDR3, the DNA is TGCAGTGCTAGAGCAGGAACCGCAGGGGGTTTT.

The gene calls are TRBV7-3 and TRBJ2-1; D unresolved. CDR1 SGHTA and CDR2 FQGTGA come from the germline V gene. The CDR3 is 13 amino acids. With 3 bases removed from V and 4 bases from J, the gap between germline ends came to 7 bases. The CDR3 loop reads CASSLEAYNEQFF. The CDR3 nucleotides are TGTGCCAGCAGCTTGGAAGCGTACAATGAGCAGTTCTTC.

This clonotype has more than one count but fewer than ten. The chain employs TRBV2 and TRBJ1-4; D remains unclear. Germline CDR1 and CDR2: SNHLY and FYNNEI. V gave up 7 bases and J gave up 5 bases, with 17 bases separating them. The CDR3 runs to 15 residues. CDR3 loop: CASKNTRSLNEKLFF. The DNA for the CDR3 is TGTGCCAGCAAAAACACGCGGTCCTTAAATGAAAAACTGTTTTTT.

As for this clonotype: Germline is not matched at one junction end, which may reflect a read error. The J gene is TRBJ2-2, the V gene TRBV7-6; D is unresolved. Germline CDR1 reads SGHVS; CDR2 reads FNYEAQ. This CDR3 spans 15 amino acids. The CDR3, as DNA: TGTGCCAGCAGCCCTTACGGGCAGAACACCGCGGAGCTGTTTTTT. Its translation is CASSPYGQNTAELFF.

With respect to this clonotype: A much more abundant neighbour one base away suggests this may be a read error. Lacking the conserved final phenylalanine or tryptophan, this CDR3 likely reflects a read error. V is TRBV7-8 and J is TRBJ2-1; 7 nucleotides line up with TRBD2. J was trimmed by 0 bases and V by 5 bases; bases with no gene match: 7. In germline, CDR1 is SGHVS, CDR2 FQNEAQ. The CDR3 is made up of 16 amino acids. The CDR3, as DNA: TGTGCCAGCAGCCCGAGGGGCGGGGGCTCCTACAATGAGCAGTTCTCC. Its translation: CASSPRGGGSYNEQFS.

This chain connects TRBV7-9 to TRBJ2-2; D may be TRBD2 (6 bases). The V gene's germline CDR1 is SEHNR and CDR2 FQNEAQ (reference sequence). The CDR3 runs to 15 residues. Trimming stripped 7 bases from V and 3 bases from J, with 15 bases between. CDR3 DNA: TGTGCCAGCATCATTGGAGGGGTCCACACCGGGGAGCTGTTTTTT. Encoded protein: CASIIGGVHTGELFF.

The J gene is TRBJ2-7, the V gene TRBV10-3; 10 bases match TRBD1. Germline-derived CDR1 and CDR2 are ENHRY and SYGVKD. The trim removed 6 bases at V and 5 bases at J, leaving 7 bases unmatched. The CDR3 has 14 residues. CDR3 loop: CAIRSDRGRDEQYF. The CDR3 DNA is TGTGCCATCAGGTCCGACAGGGGGCGAGACGAGCAGTACTTC.

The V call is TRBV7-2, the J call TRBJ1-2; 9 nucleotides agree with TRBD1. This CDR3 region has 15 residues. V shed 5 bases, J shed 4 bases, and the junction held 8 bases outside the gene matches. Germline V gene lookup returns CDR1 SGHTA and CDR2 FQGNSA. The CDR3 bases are TGTGCCAGCAGCCCCCGGACAGGGGTTTCCTATGGCTACACCTTC. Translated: CASSPRTGVSYGYTF.